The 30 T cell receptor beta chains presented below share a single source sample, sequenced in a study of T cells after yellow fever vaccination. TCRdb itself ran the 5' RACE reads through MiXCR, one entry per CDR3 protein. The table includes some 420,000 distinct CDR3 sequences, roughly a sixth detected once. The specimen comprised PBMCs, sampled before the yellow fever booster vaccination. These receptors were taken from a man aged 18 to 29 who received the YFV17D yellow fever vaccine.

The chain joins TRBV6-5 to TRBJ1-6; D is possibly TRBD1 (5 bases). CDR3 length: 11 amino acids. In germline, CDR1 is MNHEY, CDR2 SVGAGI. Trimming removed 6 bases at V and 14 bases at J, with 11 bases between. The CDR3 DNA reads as TGTGCCAGCAGCACCGGGGCTTCCCTCCACTTT. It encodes CASSTGASLHF.

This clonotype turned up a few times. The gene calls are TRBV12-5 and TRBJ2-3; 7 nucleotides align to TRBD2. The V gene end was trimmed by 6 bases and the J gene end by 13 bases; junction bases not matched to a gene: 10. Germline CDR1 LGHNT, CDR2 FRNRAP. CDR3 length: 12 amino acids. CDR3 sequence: CASGGGTERKYF. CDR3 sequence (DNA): TGTGCTAGTGGCGGGGGGACTGAGCGGAAGTATTTT.

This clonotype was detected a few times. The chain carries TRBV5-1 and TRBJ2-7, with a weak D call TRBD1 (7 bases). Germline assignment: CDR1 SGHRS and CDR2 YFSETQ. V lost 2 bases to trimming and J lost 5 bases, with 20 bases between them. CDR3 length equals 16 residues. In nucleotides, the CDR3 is TGCGCCAGCAGCTTTGGCCCGGGGGAAGGGGGCGACGAGCAGTACGTC. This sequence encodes CASSFGPGEGGDEQYV.

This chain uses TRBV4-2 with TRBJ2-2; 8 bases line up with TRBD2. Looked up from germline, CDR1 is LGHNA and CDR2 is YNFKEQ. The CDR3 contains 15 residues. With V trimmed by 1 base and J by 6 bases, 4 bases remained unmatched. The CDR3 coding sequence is TGTGCCAGCAGCCAAGTTCGCGGGGGGCCCGGGGAGCTGTTTTTT. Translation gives CASSQVRGGPGELFF.

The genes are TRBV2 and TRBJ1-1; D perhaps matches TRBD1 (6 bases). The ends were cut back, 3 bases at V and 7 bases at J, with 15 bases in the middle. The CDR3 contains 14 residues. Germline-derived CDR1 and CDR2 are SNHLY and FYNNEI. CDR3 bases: TGTGCCAGCAGTGACTCGGGGGGCTACAATGAAGCTTTCTTT. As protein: CASSDSGGYNEAFF.

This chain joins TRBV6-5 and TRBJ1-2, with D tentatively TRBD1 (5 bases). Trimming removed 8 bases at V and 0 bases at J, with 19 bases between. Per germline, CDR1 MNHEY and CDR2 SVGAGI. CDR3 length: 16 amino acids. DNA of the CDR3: TGTGCCAGCCTACCGCAGGGTCGACTAGCTAACTATGGCTACACCTTC. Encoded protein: CASLPQGRLANYGYTF.

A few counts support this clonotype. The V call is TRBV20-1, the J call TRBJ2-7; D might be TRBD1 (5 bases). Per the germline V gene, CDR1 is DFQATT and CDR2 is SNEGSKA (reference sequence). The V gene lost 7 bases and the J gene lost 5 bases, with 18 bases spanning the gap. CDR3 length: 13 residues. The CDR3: CSDPGQGKHEQYV. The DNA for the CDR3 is TGCAGTGACCCAGGGCAGGGTAAACACGAGCAGTACGTC.

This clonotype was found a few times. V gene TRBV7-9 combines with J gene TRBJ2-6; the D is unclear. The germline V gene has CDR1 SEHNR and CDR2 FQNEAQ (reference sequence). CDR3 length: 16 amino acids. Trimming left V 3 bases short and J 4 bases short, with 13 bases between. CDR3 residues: CASSFDVGNGANVLTF. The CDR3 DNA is TGTGCCAGCAGCTTCGACGTAGGTAACGGGGCCAACGTCCTGACTTTC.

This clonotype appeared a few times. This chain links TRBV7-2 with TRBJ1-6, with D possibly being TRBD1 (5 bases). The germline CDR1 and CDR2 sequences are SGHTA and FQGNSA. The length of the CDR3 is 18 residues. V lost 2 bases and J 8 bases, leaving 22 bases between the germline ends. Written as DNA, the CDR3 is TGTGCCAGCAGCTTATTGTTCGGGGGTGGCAGTCACTATTCACCCCTCCACTTT. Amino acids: CASSLLFGGGSHYSPLHF.

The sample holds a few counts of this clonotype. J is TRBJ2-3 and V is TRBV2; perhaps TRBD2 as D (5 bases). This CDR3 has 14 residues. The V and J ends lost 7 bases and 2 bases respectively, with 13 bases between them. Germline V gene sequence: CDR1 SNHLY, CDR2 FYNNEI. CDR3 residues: CASKVDSPTDTQYF. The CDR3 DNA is TGTGCCAGCAAAGTGGACTCACCCACAGATACGCAGTATTTT.

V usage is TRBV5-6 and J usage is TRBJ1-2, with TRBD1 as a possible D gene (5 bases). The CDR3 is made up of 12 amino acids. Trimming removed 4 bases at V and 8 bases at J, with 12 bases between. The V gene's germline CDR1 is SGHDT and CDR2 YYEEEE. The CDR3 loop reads CASSGKGAGYTF. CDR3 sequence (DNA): TGTGCCAGCAGCGGAAAAGGGGCGGGCTACACCTTC.

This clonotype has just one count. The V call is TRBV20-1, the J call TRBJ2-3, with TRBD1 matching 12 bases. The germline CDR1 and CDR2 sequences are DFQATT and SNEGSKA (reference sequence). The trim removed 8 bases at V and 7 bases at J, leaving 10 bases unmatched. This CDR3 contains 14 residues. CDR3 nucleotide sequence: TGCAGTCGACTTTCGGGACAGGGGGCGAATACGCAGTATTTT. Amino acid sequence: CSRLSGQGANTQYF.

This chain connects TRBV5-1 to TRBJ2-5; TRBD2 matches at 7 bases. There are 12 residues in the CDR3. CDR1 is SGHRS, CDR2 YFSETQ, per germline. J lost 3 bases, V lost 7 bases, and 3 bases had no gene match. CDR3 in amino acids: CASGGGEETQYF. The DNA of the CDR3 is TGCGCCAGCGGCGGGGGTGAAGAGACCCAGTACTTC. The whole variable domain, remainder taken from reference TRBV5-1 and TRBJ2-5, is KAGVTQTPRYLIKTRGQQVTLSCSPISGHRSVSWYQQTPGQGLQFLFEYFSETQRNKGNFPGRFSGRQFSNSRSEMNVSTLELGDSALYLCASGGGEETQYFGPGTRLLVL.

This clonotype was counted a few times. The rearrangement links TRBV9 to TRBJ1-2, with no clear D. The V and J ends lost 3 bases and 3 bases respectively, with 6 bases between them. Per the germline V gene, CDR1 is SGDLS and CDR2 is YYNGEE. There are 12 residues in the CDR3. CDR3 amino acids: CASSGDYYGYTF. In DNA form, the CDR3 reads TGTGCCAGCAGCGGAGACTACTATGGCTACACCTTC.

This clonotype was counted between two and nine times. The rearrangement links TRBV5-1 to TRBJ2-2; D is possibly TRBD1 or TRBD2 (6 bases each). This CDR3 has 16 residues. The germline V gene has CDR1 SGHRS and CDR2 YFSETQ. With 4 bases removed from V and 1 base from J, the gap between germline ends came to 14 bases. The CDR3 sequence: CASSPPEGGNTGELFF. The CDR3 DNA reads TGCGCCAGCAGCCCCCCAGAGGGGGGGAACACCGGGGAGCTGTTTTTT. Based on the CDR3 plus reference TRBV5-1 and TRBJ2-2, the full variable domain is KAGVTQTPRYLIKTRGQQVTLSCSPISGHRSVSWYQQTPGQGLQFLFEYFSETQRNKGNFPGRFSGRQFSNSRSEMNVSTLELGDSALYLCASSPPEGGNTGELFFGEGSRLTVL.

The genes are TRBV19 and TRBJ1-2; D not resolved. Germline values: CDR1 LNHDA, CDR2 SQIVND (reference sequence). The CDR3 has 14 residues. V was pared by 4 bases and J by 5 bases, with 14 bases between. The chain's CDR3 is CASSSSDKFYGYTF. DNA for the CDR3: TGTGCCAGTAGTAGCTCCGACAAGTTTTATGGCTACACCTTC.

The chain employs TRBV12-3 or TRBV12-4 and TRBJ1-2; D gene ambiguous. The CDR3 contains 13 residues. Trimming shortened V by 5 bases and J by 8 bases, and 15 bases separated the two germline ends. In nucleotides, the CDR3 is TGTGCCAGCAGTACGGACGGTGCGGGAGGCTACACCTTC. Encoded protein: CASSTDGAGGYTF.

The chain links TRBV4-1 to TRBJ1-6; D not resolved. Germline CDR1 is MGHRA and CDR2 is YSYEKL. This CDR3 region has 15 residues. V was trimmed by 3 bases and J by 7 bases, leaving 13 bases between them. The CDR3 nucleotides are TGCGCCAGCAGCCAGAAGACCGGATGGAATTCACCCCTCCACTTT. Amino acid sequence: CASSQKTGWNSPLHF.

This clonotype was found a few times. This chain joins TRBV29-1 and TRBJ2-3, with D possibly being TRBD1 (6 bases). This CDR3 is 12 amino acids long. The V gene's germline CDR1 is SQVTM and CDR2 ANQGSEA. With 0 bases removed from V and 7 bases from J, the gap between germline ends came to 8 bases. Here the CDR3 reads CSVEEQGNTQYF. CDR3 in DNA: TGCAGCGTTGAAGAACAGGGAAATACGCAGTATTTT.

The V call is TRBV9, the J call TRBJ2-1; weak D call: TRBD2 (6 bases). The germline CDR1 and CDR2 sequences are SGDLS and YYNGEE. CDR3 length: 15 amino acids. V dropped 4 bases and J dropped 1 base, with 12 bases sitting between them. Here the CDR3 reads CASSPRERSYNEQFF. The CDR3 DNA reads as TGTGCCAGCAGCCCCCGGGAGAGGTCCTACAATGAGCAGTTCTTC.

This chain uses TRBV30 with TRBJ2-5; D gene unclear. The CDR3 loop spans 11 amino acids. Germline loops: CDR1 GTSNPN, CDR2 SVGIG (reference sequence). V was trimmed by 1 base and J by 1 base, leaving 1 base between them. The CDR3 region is CAWSAQETQYF. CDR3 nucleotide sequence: TGTGCCTGGAGTGCCCAAGAGACCCAGTACTTC.

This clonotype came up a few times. The CDR3 region is CASSLSIYGYTF. Written as DNA, the CDR3 is TGTGCCAGCTCCCTGAGTATTTATGGCTACACCTTC. The chain combines TRBV18 with TRBJ1-2, with D unresolved. The CDR3 covers 12 residues. CDR1 is KGHSH and CDR2 is LQKENI in the germline V gene. V dropped 6 bases and J dropped 5 bases, with 10 bases sitting between them.

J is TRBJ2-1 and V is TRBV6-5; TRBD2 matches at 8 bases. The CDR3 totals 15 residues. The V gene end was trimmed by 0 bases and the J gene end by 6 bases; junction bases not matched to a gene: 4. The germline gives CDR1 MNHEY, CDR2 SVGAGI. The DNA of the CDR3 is TGTGCCAGCAGTTACTCCGCGGGGGGCCCCAATGAGCAGTTCTTC. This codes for CASSYSAGGPNEQFF.

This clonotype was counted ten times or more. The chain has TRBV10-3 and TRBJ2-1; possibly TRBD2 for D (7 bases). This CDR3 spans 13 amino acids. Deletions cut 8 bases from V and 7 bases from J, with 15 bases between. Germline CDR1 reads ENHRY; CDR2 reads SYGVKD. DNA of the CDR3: TGTGCCATCCGAGAGGGGGGGGAGAATGAGCAGTTCTTC. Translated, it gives CAIREGGENEQFF.

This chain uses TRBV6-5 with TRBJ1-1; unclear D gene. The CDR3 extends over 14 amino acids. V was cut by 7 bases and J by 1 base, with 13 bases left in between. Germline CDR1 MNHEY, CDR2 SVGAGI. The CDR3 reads CASTRFMGNTEAFF. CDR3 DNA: TGTGCCAGCACCCGGTTCATGGGGAACACTGAAGCTTTCTTT.

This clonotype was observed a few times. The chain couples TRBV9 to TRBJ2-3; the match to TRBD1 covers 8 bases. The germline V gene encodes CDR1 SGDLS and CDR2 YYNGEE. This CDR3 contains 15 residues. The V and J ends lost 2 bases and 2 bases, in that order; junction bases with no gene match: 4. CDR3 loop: CASSVDRGHTDTQYF. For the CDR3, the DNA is TGTGCCAGCAGCGTCGACAGGGGCCACACAGATACGCAGTATTTT.

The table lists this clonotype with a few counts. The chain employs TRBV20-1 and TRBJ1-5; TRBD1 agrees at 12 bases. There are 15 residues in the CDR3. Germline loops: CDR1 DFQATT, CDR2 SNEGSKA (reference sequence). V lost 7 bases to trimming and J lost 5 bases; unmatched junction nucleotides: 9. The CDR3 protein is CSVQLGQGADQPQHF. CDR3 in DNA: TGCAGTGTTCAGTTGGGACAGGGGGCGGATCAGCCCCAGCATTTT.

The CDR3 region has the DNA TGTGCCCTGAGTACAGGGAGCACAGATACGCAGTATTTT. Protein: CALSTGSTDTQYF. V gene TRBV7-8 combines with J gene TRBJ2-3; D may be TRBD1 (6 bases). Germline lookup yields CDR1 SGHVS and CDR2 FQNEAQ. There are 13 residues in the CDR3. Trimming shortened V by 11 bases and J by 0 bases, and 12 bases separated the two germline ends.

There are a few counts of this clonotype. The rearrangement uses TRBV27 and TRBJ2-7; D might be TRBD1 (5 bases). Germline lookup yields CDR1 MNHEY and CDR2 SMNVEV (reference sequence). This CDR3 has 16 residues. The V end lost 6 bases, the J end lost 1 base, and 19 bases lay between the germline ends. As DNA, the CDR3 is TGTGCCAGCAGACCCGCGGCAGGGCGTGGGTCCTACGAGCAGTACGTC. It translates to CASRPAAGRGSYEQYV.

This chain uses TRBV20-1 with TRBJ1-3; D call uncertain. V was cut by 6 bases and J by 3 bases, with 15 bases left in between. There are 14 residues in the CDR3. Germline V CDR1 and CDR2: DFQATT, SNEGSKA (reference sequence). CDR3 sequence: CSAPARGGGNTIYF. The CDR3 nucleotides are TGCAGTGCCCCAGCACGGGGAGGTGGAAACACCATATATTTT.